Following are 16 T cell receptor beta chains from one sample sequenced in a study of cytomegalovirus exposure and HLA in healthy donors. The PCR made use of 60 Vbeta and 13 Jbeta primers. Sequenced by immunoSEQ multiplex PCR; TCRdb stores in-frame clones only, minus some. Of some 200,000 clones in the sample, 65% to 85% were seen once. Specimen: PBMCs. These TCRs come from a young woman in good health and CMV-seronegative.

This clone has just a few counts. The chain uses TRBV30 and TRBJ1-6; TRBD1 might be the D (6 bases). Trimming removed 1 base at V and 6 bases at J, with 10 bases between. Germline V gene data show CDR1 as GTSNPN and CDR2 as SVGIG (reference sequence). This CDR3 has 14 residues. The DNA for the CDR3 is TGTGCCTGGAGTGCCGGACAGACTAATTCACCCCTCCACTTT. Residues: CAWSAGQTNSPLHF.

The CDR3 DNA sequence: TGTGCCACTCGGGAGGCCCCTACCGAGCAGTACTTC. Translation: CATREAPTEQYF. The rearrangement links TRBV6-6 to TRBJ2-7; 7 bases fit TRBD2. In germline, CDR1 is MNHNY, CDR2 SVGAGI (reference sequence). This CDR3 is 12 amino acids long. Trimming removed 10 bases from V and 6 bases from J; junction bases left unmatched: 9.

The count of this clone is one. The genes are TRBV18 and TRBJ2-2; TRBD2 is a possible D gene (6 bases). The ends were cut back, 0 bases at V and 1 base at J, with 21 bases in the middle. Looked up from germline, CDR1 is KGHSH and CDR2 is LQKENI. This CDR3 is built from 20 residues. CDR3 DNA sequence: TGTGCCAGCTCACCACCGAAGGGGACTCCGGGACCAATGAACACCGGGGAGCTGTTTTTT. Its protein is CASSPPKGTPGPMNTGELFF.

The genes are TRBV18 and TRBJ2-5; 7 nucleotides align to TRBD1. Germline loops: CDR1 KGHSH, CDR2 LQKENI. J gave up 2 bases and V 3 bases, and 6 bases lay outside the gene matches. This CDR3 is 15 amino acids long. CDR3 nucleotides: TGTGCCAGCTCACCTATCCGGGACAGACAAGAGACCCAGTACTTC. Protein product: CASSPIRDRQETQYF.

CDR3 protein: CASSSNPAGTGELFF. The CDR3 DNA sequence: TGCGCCAGCAGCTCCAACCCGGCGGGCACCGGGGAGCTGTTTTTT. The chain recombines TRBV5-1 with TRBJ2-2, with TRBD2 as a possible D gene (5 bases). CDR3 length: 15 residues. V gave up 3 bases and J gave up 4 bases, with 13 bases separating them. Germline CDR1 and CDR2: SGHRS and YFSETQ. The full variable domain, with the rest looked up from reference TRBV5-1 and TRBJ2-2, is KAGVTQTPRYLIKTRGQQVTLSCSPISGHRSVSWYQQTPGQGLQFLFEYFSETQRNKGNFPGRFSGRQFSNSRSEMNVSTLELGDSALYLCASSSNPAGTGELFFGEGSRLTVL.

The chain combines TRBV10-3 with TRBJ2-3; 7 bases are shared with TRBD2. Per the germline V gene, CDR1 is ENHRY and CDR2 is SYGVKD. The CDR3 spans 15 residues. The ends lost 3 bases at V and 2 bases at J; junction bases unmatched: 5. In DNA form, the CDR3 reads TGTGCCATCAGTGAAGAACGGGAGGCCACAGATACGCAGTATTTT. Translated, it gives CAISEEREATDTQYF.

The V and J genes are TRBV6-5 and TRBJ1-2; D not resolved. This CDR3 contains 13 residues. Between the trimmed V and J ends, which lost 2 bases and 4 bases, there was a span of 8 bases. From germline, CDR1 is MNHEY and CDR2 SVGAGI. CDR3 in amino acids: CASSYREFYGYTF. The DNA of the CDR3 is TGTGCCAGCAGTTACCGGGAGTTCTATGGCTACACCTTC.

This clone was found a few times. This chain links TRBV9 with TRBJ1-2; D is unresolved. The CDR3 length is 13 residues. V was trimmed by 3 bases and J by 2 bases, leaving 8 bases between them. Germline CDR1 is SGDLS and CDR2 is YYNGEE. CDR3 loop: CASSGGVNYGYTF. As DNA, the CDR3 is TGTGCCAGCAGCGGAGGAGTCAACTATGGCTACACCTTC.

The genes are TRBV5-1 and TRBJ2-3, with D hard to call. V lost 3 bases to trimming and J lost 5 bases, with 16 bases between them. The CDR3 has 15 amino acids. Germline-derived CDR1 and CDR2 are SGHRS and YFSETQ. CDR3 protein: CASSSNPHALDTQYF. In DNA, the CDR3 is TGCGCCAGCAGCTCAAACCCTCACGCGCTAGATACGCAGTATTTT.

This clone has more than one count but fewer than ten. This chain joins TRBV20-1 and TRBJ2-7; D is undetermined. The CDR3 runs to 9 residues. Per germline, CDR1 DFQATT and CDR2 SNEGSKA (reference sequence). The chain's CDR3 is CAATYEQYF. In DNA form, the CDR3 reads TGCGCGGCCACCTACGAGCAGTACTTC.

The chain combines TRBV18 with TRBJ1-3, with TRBD1 matching 8 bases. Germline values: CDR1 KGHSH, CDR2 LQKENI. J lost 5 bases, V lost 5 bases, and 5 bases had no gene match. The CDR3 extends over 14 amino acids. The CDR3: CASSSDRVRNTIYF. The CDR3 coding sequence is TGTGCCAGCTCATCGGACAGGGTACGAAACACCATATATTTT.

The chain links TRBV27 to TRBJ2-5; TRBD2 agrees at 11 bases. CDR3 length: 15 amino acids. Per the germline V gene, CDR1 is MNHEY and CDR2 is SMNVEV (reference sequence). J was trimmed by 5 bases and V by 3 bases; bases with no gene match: 5. The CDR3 reads CASSFTSGSSETQYF. The CDR3 nucleotides are TGTGCCAGCAGTTTTACTAGCGGGAGCTCGGAGACCCAGTACTTC.

The chain employs TRBV6-6 and TRBJ2-1; D might be TRBD2 (6 bases). The CDR3 runs 12 residues. The V end was cut by 4 bases, the J end by 10 bases, with 11 bases between. In germline, CDR1 is MNHNY, CDR2 SVGAGI (reference sequence). Written as DNA, the CDR3 is TGTGCCAGCAGTTTGGGCGGGGCCGAGCAGTTCTTC. Encoded protein: CASSLGGAEQFF.

The V and J genes are TRBV5-6 and TRBJ2-2; unclear D gene. The CDR3 sequence is 15 residues long. With 0 bases removed from V and 1 base from J, the gap between germline ends came to 7 bases. Germline V gene data show CDR1 as SGHDT and CDR2 as YYEEEE. The CDR3 loop reads CASSLGRRNTGELFF. The CDR3, as DNA: TGTGCCAGCAGCTTGGGGCGGCGGAACACCGGGGAGCTGTTTTTT.

J is TRBJ2-5 and V is TRBV5-6; perhaps TRBD2 as D (6 bases). Trimming left V 0 bases short and J 3 bases short, with 9 bases between. The CDR3 is made up of 14 amino acids. Germline V CDR1 and CDR2: SGHDT, YYEEEE. CDR3 amino acids: CASSLGTMEETQYF. The CDR3 nucleotides are TGTGCCAGCAGCTTGGGGACTATGGAAGAGACCCAGTACTTC.

This chain joins TRBV9 and TRBJ1-1, with D possibly matching TRBD1 (5 bases). CDR1 is SGDLS and CDR2 is YYNGEE in the germline V gene. The CDR3 consists of 16 residues. V shed 0 bases and J shed 5 bases, with 17 bases lying between them. The CDR3 DNA follows: TGTGCCAGCAGCGTAGAGGGAAGGGGAGGAGGTACTGAAGCTTTCTTT. Amino acids: CASSVEGRGGGTEAFF.